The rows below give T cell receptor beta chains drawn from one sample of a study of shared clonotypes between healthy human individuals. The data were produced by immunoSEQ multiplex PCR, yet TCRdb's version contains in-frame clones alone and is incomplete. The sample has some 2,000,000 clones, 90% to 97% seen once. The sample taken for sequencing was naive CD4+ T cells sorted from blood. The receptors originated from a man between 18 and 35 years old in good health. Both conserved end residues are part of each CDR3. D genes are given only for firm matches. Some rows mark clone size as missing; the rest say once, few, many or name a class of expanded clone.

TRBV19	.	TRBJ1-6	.	CASRLSPGEESPLHF	TGTGCCAGTAGACTTTCTCCAGGGGAAGAATCACCCCTCCACTTT
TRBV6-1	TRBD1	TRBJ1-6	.	CASSDPRDRSSYNSPLHF	TGTGCCAGCAGTGATCCCCGGGACAGGAGCTCCTATAATTCACCCCTCCACTTT
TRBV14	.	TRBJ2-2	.	CASSQTGSGELFF	TGTGCCAGCAGTCAAACAGGGTCCGGGGAGCTGTTTTTT
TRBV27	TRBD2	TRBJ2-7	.	CASSLTAGGIYEQYF	TGTGCCAGCAGTTTAACAGCGGGAGGAATCTACGAGCAGTACTTC
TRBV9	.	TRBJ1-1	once	CASSVEGLLNTEAFF	TGTGCCAGCAGCGTAGAGGGACTCCTGAACACTGAAGCTTTCTTT
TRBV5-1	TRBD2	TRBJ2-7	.	CASSLQGLADYEQYF	TGCGCCAGCAGCTTGCAGGGACTAGCGGACTACGAGCAGTACTTC
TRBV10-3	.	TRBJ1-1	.	CASRGSLNTEAFF	TGTGCCTCACGAGGGAGTCTGAACACTGAAGCTTTCTTT
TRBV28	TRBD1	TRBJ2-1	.	CASSLGPGGSSSYNEQFF	TGTGCCAGCAGTTTAGGCCCAGGGGGCTCCAGCTCCTACAATGAGCAGTTCTTC
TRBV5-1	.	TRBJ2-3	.	CASTLTPGTDTQYF	TGCGCCAGCACCTTAACTCCAGGCACAGATACGCAGTATTTT
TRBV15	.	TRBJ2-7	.	CATSRAAGAYEQYF	TGTGCCACCAGCAGAGCGGCAGGTGCCTACGAGCAGTACTTC
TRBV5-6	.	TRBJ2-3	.	CASSPTGLDTQYF	TGTGCCAGCAGCCCCACCGGTTTGGATACGCAGTATTTT
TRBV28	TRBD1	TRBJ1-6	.	CASRGENRGGSPLHF	TGTGCCAGCAGGGGCGAGAACAGGGGAGGTTCACCCCTCCACTTT
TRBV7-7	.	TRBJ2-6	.	CASSFSPGANVLTF	TGTGCTAGCAGCTTTAGCCCCGGGGCCAACGTCCTGACTTTC
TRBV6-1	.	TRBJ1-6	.	CASSERSNAITNSPLHF	TGTGCCAGCAGTGAAAGGTCCAATGCAATAACTAATTCACCCCTCCACTTT
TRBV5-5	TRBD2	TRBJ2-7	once	CASSFSGSTYEQYF	TGTGCCAGCAGCTTTAGCGGGAGCACCTACGAGCAGTACTTC
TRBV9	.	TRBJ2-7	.	CASSVEVGPLYEQYF	TGTGCCAGCAGCGTAGAAGTCGGGCCCCTCTACGAGCAGTACTTC
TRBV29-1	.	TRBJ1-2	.	CSGRDGSNYGYTF	TGCAGCGGCAGGGACGGAAGTAACTATGGCTACACCTTC
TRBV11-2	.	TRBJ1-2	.	CASSQLDYGYTF	TGTGCCAGCAGCCAATTGGACTATGGCTACACCTTC
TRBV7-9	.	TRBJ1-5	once	CASSLGEGVNQPQHF	TGTGCCAGCAGCTTAGGAGAGGGGGTCAATCAGCCCCAGCATTTT
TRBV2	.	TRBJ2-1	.	CASSADYNEQFF	TGTGCCAGCAGTGCCGATTACAATGAGCAGTTCTTC
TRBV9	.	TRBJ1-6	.	CASTQSSYNSPLHF	TGTGCCAGCACCCAGAGCTCCTATAATTCACCCCTCCACTTT
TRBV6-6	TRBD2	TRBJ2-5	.	CASRLAGGETQYF	TGTGCCAGCAGACTAGCGGGAGGCGAGACCCAGTACTTC
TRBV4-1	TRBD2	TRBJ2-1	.	CASSGPGLASREQFF	TGCGCCAGCAGCGGACCGGGACTAGCGTCGAGGGAGCAGTTCTTC
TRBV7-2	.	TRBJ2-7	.	CASSLEGRDSGYSYEQYF	TGTGCCAGCAGCTTAGAGGGGCGGGACAGCGGATACTCCTACGAGCAGTACTTC
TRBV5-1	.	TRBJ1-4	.	CASTLRGFSGEKLFF	TGCGCCAGCACCCTCAGAGGGTTTAGCGGTGAAAAACTGTTTTTT
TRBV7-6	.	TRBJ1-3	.	CASSLQWGISSGNTIYF	TGTGCCAGCAGCTTACAATGGGGAATAAGCTCTGGAAACACCATATATTTT
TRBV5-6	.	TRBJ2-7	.	CASSLIRAYEQYF	TGTGCCAGCAGCTTGATCAGGGCCTACGAGCAGTACTTC
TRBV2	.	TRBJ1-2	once	CASSYTQGALDGYTF	TGTGCCAGCAGTTATACACAAGGGGCTTTAGATGGCTACACCTTC
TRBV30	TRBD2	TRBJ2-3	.	CAWSALRTSGRISTDTQYF	TGTGCCTGGAGCGCCCTGAGGACTAGCGGGAGGATAAGCACAGATACGCAGTATTTT
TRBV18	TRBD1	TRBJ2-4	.	CASSWDREIQYF	TGTGCCAGCTCTTGGGACAGGGAGATTCAGTACTTC
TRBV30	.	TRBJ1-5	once	CAWSCGARGEGNQPQHF	TGTGCCTGGAGCTGTGGTGCCCGGGGGGAGGGCAATCAGCCCCAGCATTTT
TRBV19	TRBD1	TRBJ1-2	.	CASSIPLARGLSYTF	TGTGCCAGTAGTATCCCCCTCGCCAGGGGGCTTAGCTACACCTTC
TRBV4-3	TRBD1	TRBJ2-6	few	CASSAGPGGPQANVLTF	TGCGCCAGCAGCGCGGGGCCAGGGGGCCCACAGGCCAACGTCCTGACTTTC
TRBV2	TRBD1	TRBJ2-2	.	CASSRDRGLEELFF	TGTGCCAGCAGCCGGGACAGGGGGCTTGAGGAGCTGTTTTTT
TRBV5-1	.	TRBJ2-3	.	CASSLTGVVDTQYF	TGCGCCAGCAGCTTGACGGGAGTAGTAGATACGCAGTATTTT
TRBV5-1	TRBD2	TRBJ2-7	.	CASSLSTSGLHEQYF	TGCGCCAGCAGCCTATCGACTAGCGGGTTACACGAGCAGTACTTC
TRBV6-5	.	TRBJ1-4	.	CASTSHPGAEKLFF	TGTGCCAGCACGAGCCACCCGGGCGCGGAAAAACTGTTTTTT
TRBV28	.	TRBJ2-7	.	CATRGKGYEQYF	TGTGCGACCCGGGGGAAGGGCTACGAGCAGTACTTC
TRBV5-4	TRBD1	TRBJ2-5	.	CASSWGTGAGETQYF	TGTGCCAGCAGCTGGGGGACAGGGGCGGGAGAGACCCAGTACTTC
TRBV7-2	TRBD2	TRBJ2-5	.	CASSLVRGLAGETQYF	TGTGCCAGCAGCTTAGTGAGAGGTCTAGCGGGAGAGACCCAGTACTTC
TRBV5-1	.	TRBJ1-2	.	CASSSTGGNNYGYTF	TGCGCCAGCAGCTCTACAGGAGGAAACAACTATGGCTACACCTTC
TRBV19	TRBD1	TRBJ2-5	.	CASSQGARETQYF	TGTGCCAGTAGTCAGGGGGCGAGAGAGACCCAGTACTTC
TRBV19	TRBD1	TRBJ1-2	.	CASSTQGAIYGYTF	TGTGCCAGTAGTACACAGGGGGCGATCTATGGCTACACCTTC
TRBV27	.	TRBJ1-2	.	CASRPGNRNGYTF	TGTGCCAGCAGGCCAGGGAATAGGAATGGCTACACCTTC
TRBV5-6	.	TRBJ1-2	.	CASSLGYVGGDAFGYTF	TGTGCCAGCAGCTTGGGGTATGTGGGAGGGGACGCGTTTGGCTACACCTTC
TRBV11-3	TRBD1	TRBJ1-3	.	CASSRDSRVGNTIYF	TGTGCCAGCAGCCGGGACAGTCGGGTTGGAAACACCATATATTTT
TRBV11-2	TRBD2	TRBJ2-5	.	CASSTSSGGMETQYF	TGTGCCAGCAGCACCTCTAGCGGGGGTATGGAGACCCAGTACTTC